This T cell receptor beta chain originates from a study of radiation and T cells in renal cell carcinoma. About the research overall: Nephrectomy followed 15 Gy stereotactic body radiation by 4 weeks. Points from the study as a whole: Pretreatment tumor biopsies were lacking, so baseline clonotypes are unknown. In blood, top tumor clones expanded by 2 weeks, shrinking by 4.

As regards this clone: What it recognizes is unknown.

Time point in this sample: baseline pretreatment blood. Treatment of the sample: 15 Gy SBRT to primary tumor, nephrectomy 4 weeks later. This renal cell carcinoma was of the clear cell type. In germline, CDR1 is SGHRS, CDR2 YFSETQ. Trimming pared 1 base from V and 0 bases from J, leaving 19 bases between. This CDR3 comprises 18 residues. Profiling relied on immunoSEQ multiplex PCR, and the TCRdb table lists in-frame clones only, not all of them. This table has about 88,000 clones, about 86% appearing once. The rearrangement joins TRBV5-1 to TRBJ1-1; D gene unclear. The input for sequencing was blood, taken from a patient whose treatment included radiotherapy and nephrectomy. This receptor was obtained from a man between 50 and 59 years old with renal cell carcinoma. The CDR3 DNA is TGCGCCAGCAGCTTGTCTCCCCGTGGGGTGCTTATGAACACTGAAGCTTTCTTT. Amino acid sequence: CASSLSPRGVLMNTEAFF.